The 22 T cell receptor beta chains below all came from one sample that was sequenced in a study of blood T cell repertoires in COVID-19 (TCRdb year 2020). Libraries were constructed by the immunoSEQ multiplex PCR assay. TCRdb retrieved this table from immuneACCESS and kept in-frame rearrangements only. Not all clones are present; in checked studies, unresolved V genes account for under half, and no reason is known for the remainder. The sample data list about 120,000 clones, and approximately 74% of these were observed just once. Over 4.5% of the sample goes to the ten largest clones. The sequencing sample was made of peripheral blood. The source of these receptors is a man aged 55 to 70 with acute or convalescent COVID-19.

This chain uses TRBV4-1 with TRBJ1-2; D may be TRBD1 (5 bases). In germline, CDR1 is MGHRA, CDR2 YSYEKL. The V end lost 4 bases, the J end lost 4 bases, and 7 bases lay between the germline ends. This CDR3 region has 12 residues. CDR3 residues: CASSPGGYGYTF. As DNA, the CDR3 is TGCGCCAGCAGCCCGGGGGGCTATGGCTACACCTTC.

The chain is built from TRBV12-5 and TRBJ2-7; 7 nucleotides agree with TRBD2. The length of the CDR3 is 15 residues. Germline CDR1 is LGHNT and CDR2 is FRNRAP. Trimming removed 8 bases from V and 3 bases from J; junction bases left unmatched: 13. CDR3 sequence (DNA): TGTGCTAGTTCCCGGGAGGCCCCGGTGGGCTACGAGCAGTACTTC. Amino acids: CASSREAPVGYEQYF.

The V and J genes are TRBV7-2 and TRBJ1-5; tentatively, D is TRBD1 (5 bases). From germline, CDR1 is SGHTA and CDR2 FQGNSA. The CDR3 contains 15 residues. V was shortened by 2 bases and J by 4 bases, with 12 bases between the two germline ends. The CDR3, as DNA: TGTGCCAGCAGCTTAAACCTACAGGCAAATCAGCCCCAGCATTTT. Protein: CASSLNLQANQPQHF.

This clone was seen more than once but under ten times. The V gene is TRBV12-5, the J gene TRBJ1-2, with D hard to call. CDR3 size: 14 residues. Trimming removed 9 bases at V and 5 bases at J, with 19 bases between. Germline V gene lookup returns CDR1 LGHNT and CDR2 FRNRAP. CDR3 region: CASSGESPLYGYTF. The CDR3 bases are TGTGCTAGCAGTGGTGAATCCCCCCTTTATGGCTACACCTTC.

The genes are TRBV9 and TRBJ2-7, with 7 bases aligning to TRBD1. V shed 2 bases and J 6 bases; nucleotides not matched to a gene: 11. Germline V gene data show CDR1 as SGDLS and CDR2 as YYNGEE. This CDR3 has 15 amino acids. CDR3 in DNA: TGTGCCAGCAGCGTTGAGGACAGGCCATATGTCGAGCAGTACTTC. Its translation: CASSVEDRPYVEQYF.

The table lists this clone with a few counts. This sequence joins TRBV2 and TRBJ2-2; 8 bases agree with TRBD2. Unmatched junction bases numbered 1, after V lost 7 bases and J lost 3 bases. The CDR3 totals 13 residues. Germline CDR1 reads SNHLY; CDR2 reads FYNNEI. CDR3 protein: CASKREHTGELFF. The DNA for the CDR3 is TGTGCCAGCAAGCGGGAGCACACCGGGGAGCTGTTTTTT.

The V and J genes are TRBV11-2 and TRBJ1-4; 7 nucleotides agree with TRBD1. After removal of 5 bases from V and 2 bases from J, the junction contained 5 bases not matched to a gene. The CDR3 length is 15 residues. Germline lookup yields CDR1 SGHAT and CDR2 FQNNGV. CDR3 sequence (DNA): TGTGCCAGCAGCCCGTCGACAGGGACTAATGAAAAACTGTTTTTT. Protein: CASSPSTGTNEKLFF.

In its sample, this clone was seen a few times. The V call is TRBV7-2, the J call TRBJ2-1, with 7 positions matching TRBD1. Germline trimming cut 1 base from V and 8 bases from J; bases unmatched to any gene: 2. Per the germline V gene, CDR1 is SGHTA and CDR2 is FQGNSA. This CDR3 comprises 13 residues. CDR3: CASSLGDSDEQFF. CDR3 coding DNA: TGTGCCAGCAGCTTAGGGGACAGCGATGAGCAGTTCTTC.

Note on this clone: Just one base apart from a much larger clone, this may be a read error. In DNA form, the CDR3 reads TGTGCCAGCAGCCGGTACACTGAAGCTTTCTTT. This translates into CASSRYTEAFF. The V gene is TRBV12-3 or TRBV12-4, the J gene TRBJ1-1; unclear D gene. This CDR3 contains 11 residues. V was cut by 6 bases and J by 3 bases, with 5 bases left in between.

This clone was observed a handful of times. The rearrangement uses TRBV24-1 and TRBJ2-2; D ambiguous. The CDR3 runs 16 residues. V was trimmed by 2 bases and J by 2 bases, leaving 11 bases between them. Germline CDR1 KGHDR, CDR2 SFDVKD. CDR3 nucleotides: TGTGCCACCAGTGATTCCACCAACAGAAACACCGGGGAGCTGTTTTTT. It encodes CATSDSTNRNTGELFF.

The CDR3 sequence: CASSSVNTEAFF. DNA of the CDR3: TGTGCCAGCAGTTCCGTGAACACTGAAGCTTTCTTT. The rearrangement uses TRBV2 and TRBJ1-1; D unclear. The CDR3 consists of 12 residues. Trimming cost V 5 bases and J 0 bases, with 4 bases left between them. From germline, CDR1 is SNHLY and CDR2 FYNNEI.

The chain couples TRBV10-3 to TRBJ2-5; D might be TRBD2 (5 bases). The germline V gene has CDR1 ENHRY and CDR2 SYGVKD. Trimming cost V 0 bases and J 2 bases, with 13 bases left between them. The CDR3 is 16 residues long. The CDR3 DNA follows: TGTGCCATCAGTGAGTCGATAATCCGGACTCAAGAGACCCAGTACTTC. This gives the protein CAISESIIRTQETQYF.

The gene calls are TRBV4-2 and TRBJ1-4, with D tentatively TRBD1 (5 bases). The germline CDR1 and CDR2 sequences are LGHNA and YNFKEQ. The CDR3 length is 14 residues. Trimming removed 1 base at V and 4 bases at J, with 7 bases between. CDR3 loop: CASSQGQLNEKLFF. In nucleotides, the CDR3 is TGTGCCAGCAGCCAAGGACAGCTTAATGAAAAACTGTTTTTT.

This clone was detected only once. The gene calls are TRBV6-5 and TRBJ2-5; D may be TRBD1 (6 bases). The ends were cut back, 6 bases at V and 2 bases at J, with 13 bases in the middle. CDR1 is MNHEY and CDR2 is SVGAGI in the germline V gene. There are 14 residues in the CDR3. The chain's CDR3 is CASSIGTYQETQYF. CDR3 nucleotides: TGTGCCAGCAGCATCGGGACATATCAAGAGACCCAGTACTTC.

This chain's CDR3 is CASSQDWGQIKLNEQFF. In DNA, the CDR3 is TGTGCCAGCAGCCAAGATTGGGGACAGATAAAATTGAATGAGCAGTTCTTC. J is TRBJ2-1 and V is TRBV14; 7 bases map to TRBD1. Per germline, CDR1 SGHDN and CDR2 FVKESK. CDR3 length equals 17 residues. The V segment lost 0 bases and the J segment 7 bases; nucleotides outside the gene matches: 12. The variable domain in full, with the rest retrieved from reference TRBV14 and TRBJ2-1, is EAGVTQFPSHSVIEKGQTVTLRCDPISGHDNLYWYRRVMGKEIKFLLHFVKESKQDESGMPNNRFLAERTGGTYSTLKVQPAELEDSGVYFCASSQDWGQIKLNEQFFGPGTRLTVL.

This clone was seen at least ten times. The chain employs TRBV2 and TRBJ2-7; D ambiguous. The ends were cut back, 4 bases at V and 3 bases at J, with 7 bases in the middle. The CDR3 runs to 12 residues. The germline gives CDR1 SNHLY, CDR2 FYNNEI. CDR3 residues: CASSVSSYEQYF. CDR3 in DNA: TGTGCCAGCAGTGTTAGCAGCTACGAGCAGTACTTC.

Here the CDR3 reads CASTPGTSGTHEQYF. The CDR3 DNA reads as TGCGCCAGCACCCCGGGGACTAGCGGGACTCACGAGCAGTACTTC. The V call is TRBV5-1, the J call TRBJ2-7; 13 nucleotides match TRBD2. Germline values: CDR1 SGHRS, CDR2 YFSETQ. J gave up 5 bases and V 6 bases, and 8 bases lay outside the gene matches. This CDR3 region has 15 residues.

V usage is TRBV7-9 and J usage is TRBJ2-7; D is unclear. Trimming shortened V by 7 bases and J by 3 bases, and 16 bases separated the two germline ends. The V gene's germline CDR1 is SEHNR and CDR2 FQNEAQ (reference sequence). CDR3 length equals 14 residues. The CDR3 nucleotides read TGTGCCAGCACCTCGTCGGTCTCTGTCTACGAGCAGTACTTC. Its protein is CASTSSVSVYEQYF.

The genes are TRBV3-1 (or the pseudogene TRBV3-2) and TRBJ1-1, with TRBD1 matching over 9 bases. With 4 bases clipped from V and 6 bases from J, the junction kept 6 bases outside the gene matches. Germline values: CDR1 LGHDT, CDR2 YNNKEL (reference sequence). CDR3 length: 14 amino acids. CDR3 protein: CASSRGTGNSEAFF. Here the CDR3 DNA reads TGTGCCAGCAGCCGAGGGACAGGGAATTCTGAAGCTTTCTTT.

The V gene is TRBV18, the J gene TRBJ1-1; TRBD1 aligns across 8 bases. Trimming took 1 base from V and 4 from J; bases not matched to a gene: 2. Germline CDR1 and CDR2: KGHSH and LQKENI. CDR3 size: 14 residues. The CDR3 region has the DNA TGTGCCAGCTCACCACTCAGGGGGCCCACTGAAGCTTTCTTT. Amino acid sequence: CASSPLRGPTEAFF.

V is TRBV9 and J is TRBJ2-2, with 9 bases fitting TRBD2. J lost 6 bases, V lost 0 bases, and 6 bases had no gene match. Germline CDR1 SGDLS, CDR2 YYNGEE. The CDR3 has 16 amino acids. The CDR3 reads CASSVEAGGPSGELFF. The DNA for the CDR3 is TGTGCCAGCAGCGTAGAGGCGGGAGGGCCCTCCGGGGAGCTGTTTTTT.

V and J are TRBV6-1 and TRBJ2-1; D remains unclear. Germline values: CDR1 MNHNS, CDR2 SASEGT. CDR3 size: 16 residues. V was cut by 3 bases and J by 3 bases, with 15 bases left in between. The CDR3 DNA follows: TGTGCCAGCAGTGAGAGGTTCGGCAGCAGCTACAATGAGCAGTTCTTC. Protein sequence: CASSERFGSSYNEQFF.